The 25 T cell receptor beta chains in this list originate from one sample, sequenced in a study of blood T cell repertoires in COVID-19. Libraries were prepared by immunoSEQ multiplex PCR; TCRdb keeps only in-frame clonotypes and omits some of them. The sample records approximately 88,000 clones, around 76% being singletons. The sequenced sample consisted of peripheral blood. The receptors originated from a woman aged 80 or older with active or convalescent COVID-19.

This sequence joins TRBV11-2 and TRBJ2-2; 7 nucleotides align to TRBD1. J was trimmed by 3 bases and V by 4 bases; bases with no gene match: 8. Germline-derived CDR1 and CDR2 are SGHAT and FQNNGV. The CDR3 has 16 residues. CDR3 sequence reads: CASSSQDRPDTGELFF. The CDR3 DNA follows: TGTGCCAGCAGCTCACAGGACAGGCCCGACACCGGGGAGCTGTTTTTT.

The chain has TRBV7-6 and TRBJ1-1, with a tentative D call TRBD1 (5 bases). The V end was cut by 5 bases, the J end by 3 bases, with 22 bases between. CDR1 is SGHVS, CDR2 FNYEAQ, per germline. The CDR3 runs to 17 residues. The CDR3 is CASSPGEGGFAYTEAFF. The CDR3, as DNA: TGTGCCAGCAGCCCGGGGGAGGGCGGGTTTGCGTACACTGAAGCTTTCTTT.

This rearrangement joins TRBV6-4 to TRBJ2-1, with TRBD2 matching 7 bases. This CDR3 is 15 amino acids long. Germline V CDR1 and CDR2: MRHNA, SNTAGT. V was pared by 0 bases and J by 3 bases, with 2 bases of the junction left unmatched. The CDR3 loop reads CASSDSGGVYNEQFF. The DNA of the CDR3 is TGTGCCAGCAGTGACTCGGGGGGGGTCTACAATGAGCAGTTCTTC.

The chain recombines TRBV4-3 with TRBJ1-4; 9 positions agree with TRBD1. The germline gives CDR1 LGHNA, CDR2 YSLEER. The J segment lost 10 bases and the V segment lost 2 bases, leaving 11 bases of the junction unmatched. This CDR3 comprises 16 residues. The CDR3 nucleotides are TGCGCCAGCAGCCAACTAGGGGGACAGGGTTTTGTAAAACTGTTTTTT. It encodes CASSQLGGQGFVKLFF.

J is TRBJ1-5 and V is TRBV19; D unclear. V gave up 3 bases and J gave up 0 bases, with 9 bases separating them. Per the germline V gene, CDR1 is LNHDA and CDR2 is SQIVND (reference sequence). The length of the CDR3 is 15 residues. DNA of the CDR3: TGTGCCAGTAGTATCTGGGCTAATAGCAATCAGCCCCAGCATTTT. It specifies CASSIWANSNQPQHF.

V gene TRBV5-1 combines with J gene TRBJ1-5; possibly TRBD1 for D (6 bases). The CDR3 length is 15 residues. Trimming stripped 0 bases from V and 2 bases from J, with 9 bases between. Looked up from germline, CDR1 is SGHRS and CDR2 is YFSETQ. The CDR3 nucleotides are TGCGCCAGCAGCTTGGTTCCAGGGGGCAATCAGCCCCAGCATTTT. It is translated as CASSLVPGGNQPQHF.

CDR3: CASKRDRVGRELFF. The CDR3 DNA reads TGTGCCAGCAAACGGGACAGGGTGGGCCGGGAGCTGTTTTTT. This sequence joins TRBV27 and TRBJ2-2; 9 nucleotides match TRBD1. J gave up 9 bases and V 7 bases, and 9 bases lay outside the gene matches. The CDR3 is made up of 14 amino acids. Per germline, CDR1 MNHEY and CDR2 SMNVEV (reference sequence).

The chain carries TRBV4-3 and TRBJ2-1; 8 bases agree with TRBD2. V lost 1 base to trimming and J lost 7 bases; unmatched junction nucleotides: 15. The CDR3 is 18 residues long. CDR1 is LGHNA, CDR2 YSLEER, per germline. The CDR3 sequence is CASSQGPVREGGRNEQFF. DNA of the CDR3: TGCGCCAGCAGCCAAGGTCCAGTCCGGGAGGGTGGGAGGAATGAGCAGTTCTTC.

The V and J genes are TRBV20-1 and TRBJ2-7, with no clear D. Trimming removed 4 bases at V and 4 bases at J, with 8 bases between. In germline, CDR1 is DFQATT, CDR2 SNEGSKA (reference sequence). The CDR3 runs to 11 residues. CDR3 amino acids: CSANQVYEQYF. The CDR3 bases are TGCAGTGCTAACCAGGTGTACGAGCAGTACTTC.

The J gene is TRBJ1-5, the V gene TRBV5-6; 12 bases agree with TRBD1. With V trimmed by 4 bases and J by 3 bases, 5 bases remained unmatched. Germline V gene lookup returns CDR1 SGHDT and CDR2 YYEEEE. The CDR3 is 16 amino acids. This chain's CDR3 is CASSIGTGGFNQPQHF. The CDR3 DNA is TGTGCCAGCAGCATCGGGACAGGGGGCTTCAATCAGCCCCAGCATTTT.

The CDR3 loop reads CASSRDRGGTGELFF. The CDR3 DNA is TGTGCCAGCAGTCGTGACAGGGGTGGGACCGGGGAGCTGTTTTTT. The chain is built from TRBV6-2 or TRBV6-3 and TRBJ2-2, with 8 nucleotides matching TRBD1. V gave up 5 bases and J gave up 5 bases; unmatched junction bases: 7. The CDR3 spans 15 residues. Per germline, CDR1 MNHEY and CDR2 SVGEGT.

The chain recombines TRBV27 with TRBJ1-5, with D possibly matching TRBD1 (5 bases). V shed 5 bases and J shed 2 bases, with 7 bases lying between them. The CDR3 runs to 13 residues. Germline V lookup: CDR1 MNHEY, CDR2 SMNVEV (reference sequence). DNA of the CDR3: TGTGCCAGCAGTCCCAGGGGCAATCAGCCCCAGCATTTT. It translates to CASSPRGNQPQHF.

The sample holds one count of this clone. The chain uses TRBV19 and TRBJ2-4, with D possibly TRBD2 on 5 matching bases. The germline V and J ends were trimmed by 6 bases and 6 bases, with 18 bases remaining between them. Per the germline V gene, CDR1 is LNHDA and CDR2 is SQIVND (reference sequence). This CDR3 contains 15 residues. The CDR3, as DNA: TGTGCCAGTAGCCTGATTCGGAGGAGTGGAAACATTCAGTACTTC. The encoded protein is CASSLIRRSGNIQYF.

This chain uses TRBV27 with TRBJ2-3, with 7 bases identical to TRBD1. Germline V gives CDR1 MNHEY, CDR2 SMNVEV (reference sequence). J lost 4 bases, V lost 5 bases, and 3 bases had no gene match. CDR3 length: 13 residues. CDR3 amino acids: CASSPDRADTQYF. The DNA for the CDR3 is TGTGCCAGCAGTCCTGACAGGGCAGATACGCAGTATTTT.

The V call is TRBV6-5, the J call TRBJ2-2, with TRBD1 as a possible D gene (5 bases). The CDR3 is 14 amino acids. Germline CDR1 and CDR2: MNHEY and SVGAGI. The V and J ends lost 6 bases and 0 bases respectively, with 8 bases between them. The CDR3 spells CASRTGPNTGELFF. DNA of the CDR3: TGTGCCAGCAGAACAGGCCCGAACACCGGGGAGCTGTTTTTT.

The J gene is TRBJ2-3, the V gene TRBV9; a possible D gene is TRBD2 (5 bases). The CDR3 is 13 amino acids. Germline V gives CDR1 SGDLS, CDR2 YYNGEE. Trimming left V 2 bases short and J 3 bases short, with 7 bases between. Here the CDR3 reads CASSVPGTDTQYF. Here the CDR3 DNA reads TGTGCCAGCAGCGTGCCGGGAACAGATACGCAGTATTTT.

This clone has at least ten counts. V and J are TRBV7-2 and TRBJ2-7; D might be TRBD2 (5 bases). This CDR3 contains 12 residues. Germline V CDR1 and CDR2: SGHTA, FQGNSA. Between the trimmed V and J ends, which lost 9 bases and 1 base, there was a span of 10 bases. The CDR3 DNA is TGTGCCAGTCAAGCGGAATCCTACGAGCAGTACTTC. Amino acids: CASQAESYEQYF.

The rearrangement joins TRBV18 to TRBJ2-5; TRBD2 agrees at 12 bases. The germline V gene has CDR1 KGHSH and CDR2 LQKENI. After removal of 4 bases from V and 3 bases from J, the junction contained 0 bases not matched to a gene. The CDR3 has 14 amino acids. CDR3 loop: CASSRTSGEETQYF. The DNA of the CDR3 is TGTGCCAGCTCACGGACTAGCGGGGAAGAGACCCAGTACTTC.

This clone was seen more than once but under ten times. The chain's CDR3 is CASSPELAAQETQYF. The CDR3 DNA reads as TGTGCCAGCAGCCCTGAACTAGCGGCTCAAGAGACCCAGTACTTC. This chain uses TRBV7-9 with TRBJ2-5, with 8 bases identical to TRBD2. Germline loops: CDR1 SEHNR, CDR2 FQNEAQ (reference sequence). This CDR3 contains 15 residues. Losses at the gene ends were 5 bases for V and 2 bases for J; bases not matched to a gene: 7.

CDR3 nucleotide sequence: TGTGCCAGCAGCTTGGTTCGGGGGGCCGATGAGCAGTTCTTC. Protein product: CASSLVRGADEQFF. The rearrangement uses TRBV7-2 and TRBJ2-1; tentative D call: TRBD2 (7 bases). The CDR3 runs 14 residues. V lost 3 bases to trimming and J lost 8 bases, with 14 bases between them. Germline V gene lookup returns CDR1 SGHTA and CDR2 FQGNSA.

V is TRBV7-9 and J is TRBJ2-7, with a possible D match to TRBD1 (6 bases). V was shortened by 7 bases and J by 2 bases, with 12 bases between the two germline ends. Germline V CDR1 and CDR2: SEHNR, FQNEAQ (reference sequence). This CDR3 contains 13 residues. The CDR3 bases are TGTGCCAGCAACCCAGGGGATCCCTACGAGCAGTACTTC. Its translation is CASNPGDPYEQYF.

The genes are TRBV19 and TRBJ2-7; D call uncertain. The CDR3 consists of 13 residues. The V and J ends lost 4 bases and 6 bases respectively, with 13 bases between them. In germline, CDR1 is LNHDA, CDR2 SQIVND (reference sequence). CDR3 sequence reads: CASSTRNLGEQYF. In DNA, the CDR3 is TGTGCCAGTAGTACCCGCAACCTCGGCGAGCAGTACTTC.

The table lists this clone with a count of one. The chain links TRBV2 to TRBJ2-2; D is possibly TRBD2 (6 bases). This CDR3 has 13 residues. V lost 9 bases and J 2 bases, leaving 10 bases between the germline ends. Germline-derived CDR1 and CDR2 are SNHLY and FYNNEI. The CDR3 reads CARGLVNTGELFF. Here the CDR3 DNA reads TGTGCCAGGGGACTGGTCAACACCGGGGAGCTGTTTTTT.

V gene TRBV4-3 combines with J gene TRBJ1-2, with a tentative D call TRBD1 (6 bases). V lost 0 bases, J lost 8 bases, and 16 bases lay in between. The CDR3 sequence is 15 residues long. The V gene's germline CDR1 is LGHNA and CDR2 YSLEER. The CDR3 nucleotides read TGCGCCAGCAGCCAAGATCGATGGGACACTGGAGGCTACACCTTC. This translates into CASSQDRWDTGGYTF.

The rearrangement joins TRBV5-5 to TRBJ2-5, with TRBD1 matching over 9 bases. The CDR3 consists of 14 residues. CDR1 is SGHKS, CDR2 YYEKEE, per germline (reference sequence). Trimming cost V 7 bases and J 1 base; bases outside gene matches: 5. The CDR3 spells CASGDRASQETQYF. The CDR3 DNA sequence: TGTGCCAGCGGGGACAGGGCGAGCCAAGAGACCCAGTACTTC.